Below are 7 T cell receptor beta chains sequenced from a single sample in a study of blood T cell repertoires in COVID-19. Repertoires were generated with immunoSEQ multiplex PCR, while TCRdb's copy carries only in-frame clones and drops some. This table holds about 270,000 clones, 88% found once. The material sequenced was PBMCs or T cells enriched from blood (not recorded which). These receptors all come from a woman aged 50 to 60 who had recovered from COVID-19.

This clone is a singleton in its sample. The rearrangement joins TRBV25-1 to TRBJ2-1, with a weak D call TRBD2 (6 bases). This CDR3 contains 15 residues. Germline assignment: CDR1 MGHDK and CDR2 SYGVNS. V dropped 1 base and J dropped 4 bases, with 11 bases sitting between them. CDR3 sequence: CASSESAGLYNEQFF. The CDR3 DNA sequence: TGTGCCAGCAGTGAATCGGCGGGATTATACAATGAGCAGTTCTTC.

This chain uses TRBV6-5 with TRBJ1-5; 7 positions match TRBD1. Germline trimming cut 3 bases from V and 4 bases from J; bases unmatched to any gene: 3. The CDR3 contains 14 residues. Germline CDR1 reads MNHEY; CDR2 reads SVGAGI. The CDR3 spells CASSYLTGNQPQHF. DNA for the CDR3: TGTGCCAGCAGTTATTTGACAGGGAATCAGCCCCAGCATTTT.

The chain combines TRBV27 with TRBJ1-5; 7 positions match TRBD1. From germline, CDR1 is MNHEY and CDR2 SMNVEV (reference sequence). V gave up 8 bases and J gave up 5 bases; unmatched junction bases: 12. CDR3 size: 15 residues. Here the CDR3 DNA reads TGTGCCAGCGGCCTAGTACCAGGGGGAGATCAGCCCCAGCATTTT. Protein: CASGLVPGGDQPQHF.

The V call is TRBV28, the J call TRBJ1-1, with D perhaps matching TRBD1 (5 bases). Trimming cost V 2 bases and J 4 bases, with 26 bases left between them. This CDR3 has 19 residues. Germline-derived CDR1 and CDR2 are MDHEN and SYDVKM. CDR3 nucleotides: TGTGCCAGCAGTTTAACCCACCTGAAGGGGACTCTTGGTGTCACTGAAGCTTTCTTT. Protein: CASSLTHLKGTLGVTEAFF.

This chain joins TRBV4-3 and TRBJ2-1; no clear D gene. Looked up from germline, CDR1 is LGHNA and CDR2 is YSLEER. The V gene lost 0 bases and the J gene lost 2 bases, with 14 bases spanning the gap. The CDR3 contains 17 residues. CDR3 DNA: TGCGCCAGCAGCCAAGATTACGGTGGGCTTCCCTACAATGAGCAGTTCTTC. It specifies CASSQDYGGLPYNEQFF.

The CDR3 loop is CASSPFKSRSYNEQFF. The DNA of the CDR3 is TGTGCCAGCAGCCCTTTTAAAAGCAGGTCCTACAATGAGCAGTTCTTC. The chain joins TRBV9 to TRBJ2-1; D uncertain. There are 16 residues in the CDR3. Between the trimmed V and J ends, which lost 4 bases and 1 base, there was a span of 15 bases. In germline, CDR1 is SGDLS, CDR2 YYNGEE.

The genes are TRBV19 and TRBJ2-2; TRBD2 is a possible D gene (5 bases). Per germline, CDR1 LNHDA and CDR2 SQIVND (reference sequence). V lost 3 bases, J lost 7 bases, and 12 bases lay in between. The CDR3 covers 14 residues. The CDR3 sequence is CASSILAEGGELFF. The CDR3 DNA reads TGTGCCAGTAGTATCCTAGCTGAAGGCGGGGAGCTGTTTTTT.